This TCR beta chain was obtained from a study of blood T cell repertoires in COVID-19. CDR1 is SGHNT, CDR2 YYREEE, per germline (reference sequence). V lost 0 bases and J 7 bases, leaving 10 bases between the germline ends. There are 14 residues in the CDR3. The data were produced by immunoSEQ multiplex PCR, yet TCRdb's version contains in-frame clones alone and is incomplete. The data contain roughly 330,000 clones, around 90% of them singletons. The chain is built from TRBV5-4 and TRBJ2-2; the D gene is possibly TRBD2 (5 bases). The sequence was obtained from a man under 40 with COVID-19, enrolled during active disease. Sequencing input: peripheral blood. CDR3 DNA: TGTGCCAGCAGCTTGGCTAGCACGGGCGGGGAGCTGTTTTTT. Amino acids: CASSLASTGGELFF.